The 32 T cell receptor beta chains below come from one sample, sequenced in a study of regulatory T cells in long-lasting Graves disease. Sequencing libraries for TCR beta were prepared with iRepertoire HTBI primers and Arm-PCR of CDR3 regions. TCRdb reprocessed the multiplex PCR reads with MiXCR, giving one entry per CDR3 protein. This table has around 430,000 distinct CDR3 sequences, roughly 22% appearing once. Indicated time point: persistent/refractory GD, antithyroid drugs over 5 years with positive TRAb. The TCR library was prepared using RNA isolated from PBMCs. The material was peripheral blood mononuclear cells (PBMCs), obtained when the disease was refractory, from a patient treated with antithyroid drugs. These TCRs come from a female donor with Graves disease.

In this sample, this clonotype turned up many times. The chain links TRBV20-1 to TRBJ2-2; 7 nucleotides align to TRBD1. CDR3 length: 16 residues. After removal of 3 bases from V and 1 base from J, the junction contained 8 bases not matched to a gene. CDR1 and CDR2 (germline): DFQATT, SNEGSKA (reference sequence). The CDR3 loop is CSASDSGQRNTGELFF. Written as DNA, the CDR3 is TGCAGTGCTAGTGATTCGGGACAGCGGAACACCGGGGAGCTGTTTTTT.

This clonotype was observed at least ten times. The V and J genes are TRBV7-2 and TRBJ2-5; D is perhaps TRBD2 (5 bases). V dropped 1 base and J dropped 5 bases, with 11 bases sitting between them. This CDR3 is built from 14 residues. Germline V gene data show CDR1 as SGHTA and CDR2 as FQGNSA. CDR3 in amino acids: CASSLVATIETQYF. CDR3 DNA sequence: TGTGCCAGCAGCTTAGTTGCGACTATTGAGACCCAGTACTTC.

Many counts were recorded for this clonotype. V usage is TRBV19 and J usage is TRBJ2-5; D might be TRBD1 or TRBD2, each matching 5 bases. The germline CDR1 and CDR2 sequences are LNHDA and SQIVND (reference sequence). V was trimmed by 6 bases and J by 5 bases, leaving 10 bases between them. The CDR3 is made up of 12 amino acids. For the CDR3, the DNA is TGTGCCAGTAGGGGGGACGCGGAGACCCAGTACTTC. Protein product: CASRGDAETQYF.

This clonotype has only a few counts. The chain employs TRBV7-2 and TRBJ2-1; the match to TRBD2 covers 8 bases. The V segment lost 5 bases and the J segment 10 bases; nucleotides outside the gene matches: 10. This CDR3 is 14 amino acids long. CDR1 is SGHTA, CDR2 FQGNSA, per germline. The CDR3 region is CASSPAGRVGEQFF. CDR3 nucleotide sequence: TGTGCCAGCAGCCCCGCCGGGAGGGTGGGCGAGCAGTTCTTC.

The V gene is TRBV11-2, the J gene TRBJ1-5, with 8 nucleotides matching TRBD1. In germline, CDR1 is SGHAT, CDR2 FQNNGV. V lost 5 bases to trimming and J lost 5 bases; unmatched junction nucleotides: 5. The length of the CDR3 is 14 residues. The CDR3 nucleotides read TGTGCCAGCAGCCCGACAGGGGTGGATCAGCCCCAGCATTTT. Translation: CASSPTGVDQPQHF.

Many counts were recorded for this clonotype. J is TRBJ2-7 and V is TRBV11-1, with 9 bases matching TRBD1. Germline V CDR1 and CDR2: SGHAT, FQDESV (reference sequence). The CDR3 length is 15 residues. Trimming took 3 bases from V and 6 from J; bases not matched to a gene: 9. The CDR3 is CASSLTGQGGGEQYF. CDR3 DNA: TGTGCCAGCAGCTTGACGGGACAGGGAGGTGGCGAGCAGTACTTC. Full variable domain (rest looked up from reference TRBV11-1 and TRBJ2-7): EAEVAQSPRYKITEKSQAVAFWCDPISGHATLYWYRQILGQGPELLVQFQDESVVDDSQLPKDRFSAERLKGVDSTLKIQPAELGDSAMYLCASSLTGQGGGEQYFGPGTRLTVT.

As concerns this clonotype: One base away lies a much larger clone, so this may be a sequencing read error. The CDR3 does not end in the conserved phenylalanine or tryptophan, so this is likely a read error. The chain joins TRBV6-1 to TRBJ1-2, with TRBD1 matching 7 bases. Trimming at V came to 6 bases and at J to 4 bases, leaving 5 bases not matched to a gene. The CDR3 has 13 amino acids. Germline CDR1 MNHNS, CDR2 SASEGT. CDR3 in amino acids: CASSGTDPYGYTL. The CDR3 DNA reads as TGTGCCAGCAGCGGGACAGATCCCTATGGCTACACCCTC.

The J gene is TRBJ2-7, the V gene TRBV28; 7 nucleotides line up with TRBD2. The length of the CDR3 is 14 residues. Germline CDR1 reads MDHEN; CDR2 reads SYDVKM. V was clipped by 5 bases and J by 3 bases; unmatched bases: 7. The CDR3 coding sequence is TGTGCCAGCAGTCGCCTGGGGGGGATCTACGAGCAGTACTTC. Its protein product is CASSRLGGIYEQYF.

The chain recombines TRBV7-3 with TRBJ1-1; no clear D. CDR1 and CDR2 (germline): SGHTA, FQGTGA. CDR3 length equals 10 residues. Trimming left V 10 bases short and J 6 bases short, with 9 bases between. The CDR3, as DNA: TGTGCCACTCCCACAGCTGAAGCTTTCTTT. Encoded protein: CATPTAEAFF.

This chain uses TRBV7-3 with TRBJ1-1, with a weak D call TRBD1 (6 bases). The CDR3 length is 16 residues. The germline gives CDR1 SGHTA, CDR2 FQGTGA. The V and J ends lost 5 bases and 0 bases respectively, with 16 bases between them. CDR3 loop: CASSPTRDTMNTEAFF. The CDR3 region has the DNA TGTGCCAGCAGCCCAACCCGGGACACTATGAACACTGAAGCTTTCTTT.

There are a few counts of this clonotype. This chain joins TRBV29-1 and TRBJ1-1; no definite D call. V dropped 2 bases and J dropped 1 base, with 8 bases sitting between them. Germline CDR1 SQVTM, CDR2 ANQGSEA. This CDR3 is 13 amino acids long. The CDR3: CSVEKNGNTEAFF. CDR3 in DNA: TGCAGCGTTGAAAAGAACGGGAACACTGAAGCTTTCTTT.

V usage is TRBV19 and J usage is TRBJ1-5; 10 nucleotides line up with TRBD1. Germline values: CDR1 LNHDA, CDR2 SQIVND (reference sequence). The CDR3 is 15 amino acids. V shed 8 bases, J shed 7 bases, and the junction held 11 bases outside the gene matches. The CDR3 protein is CASGDRGPLGQPQHF. The CDR3, as DNA: TGTGCCAGTGGTGACAGGGGGCCTTTAGGGCAGCCCCAGCATTTT.

The rearrangement links TRBV19 to TRBJ1-5; 7 bases fit TRBD1. The V gene's germline CDR1 is LNHDA and CDR2 SQIVND (reference sequence). The CDR3 consists of 14 residues. The J segment lost 0 bases and the V segment lost 11 bases, leaving 7 bases of the junction unmatched. CDR3 protein: CAWDSQYSNQPQHF. CDR3 DNA: TGTGCCTGGGACAGTCAATATAGCAATCAGCCCCAGCATTTT. The full variable domain, rest sourced from reference TRBV19 and TRBJ1-5, is DGGITQSPKYLFRKEGQNVTLSCEQNLNHDAMYWYRQDPGQGLRLIYYSQIVNDFQKGDIAEGYSVSREKKESFPLTVTSAQKNPTAFYLCAWDSQYSNQPQHFGDGTRLSIL.

This clonotype appeared a few times. The chain joins TRBV7-8 to TRBJ1-1; 9 bases agree with TRBD1. The J segment lost 4 bases and the V segment lost 3 bases, leaving 3 bases of the junction unmatched. CDR3 size: 14 residues. The germline V gene encodes CDR1 SGHVS and CDR2 FQNEAQ. In nucleotides, the CDR3 is TGTGCCAGCAGCTTCGGGACAGGGATCACTGAAGCTTTCTTT. This encodes CASSFGTGITEAFF.

In this sample, this clonotype turned up a few times. The rearrangement joins TRBV4-1 to TRBJ2-7; D might be TRBD1 or TRBD2, each matching 5 bases. The CDR3 spans 14 residues. The germline V gene has CDR1 MGHRA and CDR2 YSYEKL. V lost 4 bases, J lost 2 bases, and 12 bases lay in between. DNA of the CDR3: TGCGCCAGCAGCCGAGGGACCTACGCCTACGAGCAGTACTTC. It specifies CASSRGTYAYEQYF.

Many counts were recorded for this clonotype. The CDR3 DNA is TGTGCCAGCAGCACGCGGGACCTCCTAAAAGGGAACTATGGCTACACCTTC. Translated, it gives CASSTRDLLKGNYGYTF. V usage is TRBV28 and J usage is TRBJ1-2; maybe TRBD1 (5 bases). V was shortened by 6 bases and J by 2 bases, with 22 bases between the two germline ends. CDR3 length equals 17 residues. CDR1 is MDHEN, CDR2 SYDVKM, per germline.

In this sample, this clonotype turned up many times. This chain connects TRBV2 to TRBJ1-6; unclear D gene. The germline V gene has CDR1 SNHLY and CDR2 FYNNEI. The CDR3 totals 13 residues. Trimming took 11 bases from V and 9 from J, leaving 17 bases between them. The CDR3 region has the DNA TGTGCCGGGCAACGCGAGCTGGGTTCACCCCTCCACTTT. It yields the protein CAGQRELGSPLHF.

This clonotype has a count of ten or more. The gene calls are TRBV7-2 and TRBJ1-2, with a weak D call TRBD1 (5 bases). Germline V CDR1 and CDR2: SGHTA, FQGNSA. Trimming cost V 1 base and J 4 bases, with 7 bases left between them. This CDR3 has 13 residues. The DNA for the CDR3 is TGTGCCAGCAGCTTAGAAGGGGTCTATGGCTACACCTTC. Protein: CASSLEGVYGYTF.

In its sample, this clonotype was seen many times. The gene calls are TRBV20-1 and TRBJ2-4, with 9 bases aligning to TRBD2. CDR3 length equals 15 residues. CDR1 and CDR2 (germline): DFQATT, SNEGSKA (reference sequence). Trimming cost V 6 bases and J 6 bases; bases outside gene matches: 12. DNA of the CDR3: TGCAGTGCCTCTATGGCTAGCGGGACGGGAAACATTCAGTACTTC. Residues: CSASMASGTGNIQYF.

This clonotype came up many times. The chain is built from TRBV6-1 and TRBJ2-7; D unclear. This CDR3 region has 15 residues. V lost 3 bases and J lost 0, with 12 bases in between. Germline V gene lookup returns CDR1 MNHNS and CDR2 SASEGT. The CDR3 spells CASSDIQRSSYEQYF. The CDR3 DNA is TGTGCCAGCAGTGATATTCAGAGGAGCTCCTACGAGCAGTACTTC.

This rearrangement joins TRBV4-3 to TRBJ1-6, with 7 bases aligning to TRBD1. Trimming took 2 bases from V and 7 from J; bases not matched to a gene: 5. Germline V gene lookup returns CDR1 LGHNA and CDR2 YSLEER. This CDR3 comprises 15 residues. In DNA, the CDR3 is TGCGCCAGCAGCCAACAACCGACAGGGAATTCACCCCTCCACTTT. Protein product: CASSQQPTGNSPLHF.

The chain is built from TRBV6-1 and TRBJ2-1; possible D gene TRBD2, 6 bases. The CDR3 length is 13 residues. Deletions cut 3 bases from V and 7 bases from J, with 10 bases between. Per the germline V gene, CDR1 is MNHNS and CDR2 is SASEGT. DNA for the CDR3: TGTGCCAGCAGTGACCCGGGGGTGAATGAGCAGTTCTTC. This codes for CASSDPGVNEQFF.

This clonotype turned up a few times. The V call is TRBV6-5, the J call TRBJ2-7, with D maybe TRBD2 (5 bases). Trimming shortened V by 4 bases and J by 3 bases, and 13 bases separated the two germline ends. The CDR3 covers 14 residues. Per germline, CDR1 MNHEY and CDR2 SVGAGI. CDR3 DNA sequence: TGTGCCAGCAGTTCTAGCCTGGACCGCTACGAGCAGTACTTC. As protein: CASSSSLDRYEQYF.

This clonotype occurred many times. This chain connects TRBV2 to TRBJ2-7; D gene ambiguous. Per the germline V gene, CDR1 is SNHLY and CDR2 is FYNNEI. The V gene lost 3 bases and the J gene lost 7 bases, with 10 bases spanning the gap. The CDR3 covers 12 residues. CDR3 DNA sequence: TGTGCCAGCAGTGACCCCCTCGGGGAGCAGTACTTC. Translated, it gives CASSDPLGEQYF.

The V call is TRBV28, the J call TRBJ2-1, with TRBD2 as a possible D gene (7 bases). From germline, CDR1 is MDHEN and CDR2 SYDVKM. This CDR3 is built from 15 residues. Trimming left V 7 bases short and J 4 bases short, with 17 bases between. CDR3 nucleotides: TGTGCCAGCACCCCCGGGGGGCAGTTTTACAATGAGCAGTTCTTC. It codes for CASTPGGQFYNEQFF. Combining the CDR3 with reference TRBV28 and TRBJ2-1 gives the whole variable domain DVKVTQSSRYLVKRTGEKVFLECVQDMDHENMFWYRQDPGLGLRLIYFSYDVKMKEKGDIPEGYSVSREKKERFSLILESASTNQTSMYLCASTPGGQFYNEQFFGPGTRLTVL.

The chain joins TRBV14 to TRBJ2-5, with 8 bases that match TRBD1. Germline CDR1 SGHDN, CDR2 FVKESK. The V segment lost 7 bases and the J segment 5 bases; nucleotides outside the gene matches: 12. The CDR3 sequence is 15 residues long. In nucleotides, the CDR3 is TGTGCCAGCACCACGGGACAGGATTTCGAGGAGACCCAGTACTTC. It is translated as CASTTGQDFEETQYF. The whole variable domain, remainder taken from reference TRBV14 and TRBJ2-5, is EAGVTQFPSHSVIEKGQTVTLRCDPISGHDNLYWYRRVMGKEIKFLLHFVKESKQDESGMPNNRFLAERTGGTYSTLKVQPAELEDSGVYFCASTTGQDFEETQYFGPGTRLLVL.

There are many counts of this clonotype. The rearrangement uses TRBV20-1 and TRBJ2-5; 10 bases match TRBD2. J was trimmed by 3 bases and V by 4 bases; bases with no gene match: 8. There are 15 residues in the CDR3. Germline assignment: CDR1 DFQATT and CDR2 SNEGSKA (reference sequence). The CDR3 DNA follows: TGCAGTGCTACCCCACCTACTAGCGGGGAAGAGACCCAGTACTTC. This sequence encodes CSATPPTSGEETQYF.

The chain employs TRBV30 and TRBJ2-5; D gene ambiguous. V dropped 0 bases and J dropped 5 bases, with 4 bases sitting between them. Per germline, CDR1 GTSNPN and CDR2 SVGIG (reference sequence). The CDR3 consists of 11 residues. Here the CDR3 DNA reads TGTGCCTGGAGTGTAAAGGAGACCCAGTACTTC. Amino acid sequence: CAWSVKETQYF.

The rearrangement links TRBV20-1 to TRBJ1-5; D is possibly TRBD1 (5 bases). V lost 2 bases and J 4 bases, leaving 18 bases between the germline ends. The germline CDR1 and CDR2 sequences are DFQATT and SNEGSKA (reference sequence). The CDR3 has 16 residues. CDR3 nucleotides: TGCAGTGCTAGAAGTGCAGCGGGGGGAGAAAATCAGCCCCAGCATTTT. Translated: CSARSAAGGENQPQHF.

This rearrangement joins TRBV11-2 to TRBJ2-3; D is unresolved. Germline V gene sequence: CDR1 SGHAT, CDR2 FQNNGV. The CDR3 extends over 14 amino acids. V was shortened by 1 base and J by 5 bases, with 10 bases between the two germline ends. DNA of the CDR3: TGTGCCAGCAGCTTAGGTGTATTTCGAGATACGCAGTATTTT. Its translation is CASSLGVFRDTQYF.

There are many counts of this clonotype. V usage is TRBV11-2 and J usage is TRBJ1-2, with no clear D. V lost 0 bases and J 8 bases, leaving 10 bases between the germline ends. Germline-derived CDR1 and CDR2 are SGHAT and FQNNGV. CDR3 size: 13 residues. The CDR3 here is CASSLDPRRGYTF. Here the CDR3 DNA reads TGTGCCAGCAGCTTAGATCCGAGGAGGGGCTACACCTTC.

This clonotype has a count of ten or more. This chain joins TRBV6-1 and TRBJ2-7; the D gene is possibly TRBD2 (6 bases). Looked up from germline, CDR1 is MNHNS and CDR2 is SASEGT. Trimming removed 5 bases from V and 6 bases from J, with 20 bases in between. This CDR3 contains 15 residues. The DNA for the CDR3 is TGTGCCAGCAGTCGAAGCGGCGGGAACCGGGGCGAGCAGTACTTC. Encoded protein: CASSRSGGNRGEQYF.